This entry describes one T cell receptor (beta chain). The antigen is unknown. TCRdb keeps only in-frame clones here, not all; method: immunoSEQ multiplex PCR. In the table there are around 120,000 clones, 86% of which are singletons. The CDR3 is 14 amino acids. Germline V gene lookup returns CDR1 MNHEY and CDR2 SVGAGI. The V end lost 6 bases, the J end lost 6 bases, and 15 bases lay between the germline ends. Pooling was applied to second doses at about 4 or about 12 weeks. This specimen comes from a study of T cell responses to AZD1222 COVID-19 vaccine. General study points: With two AZD1222 doses given, Spike-specific TCR breadth and depth both rose. Along spike, vaccine-associated CD4 TCRs were found throughout, with dominance at 160-218 and 743-854.

The receptor's source is an adult who received the AZD1222 COVID-19 vaccine. The sequencing used peripheral blood, collected 28 days after the second AZD1222 dose. The gene calls are TRBV6-5 and TRBJ1-5, with D perhaps TRBD1 (5 bases). CDR3 residues: CASSLRRGGQPQHF. The CDR3 coding sequence is TGTGCCAGCAGCCTTAGGAGGGGTGGTCAGCCCCAGCATTTT.